This entry is about one TCR beta chain. Its antigen is unknown. The entry originates in a study of OX40 agonist ivuxolimab in advanced cancers. Whole-study results and caveats: Clones of CD4+ and CD8+ blood T cells grew by week 6 at doses of 0.1 to 3.0 mg/kg. Averaged across samples, CD8+ T cells carried more expanded clones than CD4+ did.

Patients with autoimmune history or systemic immunosuppression were excluded. The CDR3 spans 17 residues. The V gene lost 5 bases and the J gene lost 4 bases, with 20 bases spanning the gap. Germline values: CDR1 WSHSY, CDR2 SAAADI. Profiling relied on immunoSEQ multiplex PCR, and the TCRdb table lists in-frame clones only, not all of them. The sample carries about 93,000 clones, 94% recorded once. V gene TRBV10-2 combines with J gene TRBJ2-2, with D perhaps matching TRBD1 (5 bases). The receptor was isolated from an adult with an advanced solid tumor such as melanoma, head and neck, liver or kidney cancer. The material sequenced was CD4+ or CD8+ T cells sorted from blood, taken in a trial of the OX40 agonist ivuxolimab. The CDR3 reads CASSTLTQVRGTGELFF. The DNA of the CDR3 is TGCGCCAGCAGTACTTTGACACAGGTTAGGGGCACCGGGGAGCTGTTTTTT.